Reported below is one T cell receptor (beta chain). Its antigen is not identified. TEMRA cells were FACS-enriched, with CD8+ and CD4+ T cells isolated negatively. These data come from a study of CD8 T cells in Susac syndrome. Study-wide findings and caveats: The study recognized that its TCR sequencing and HLA analysis covered a relatively small number of individuals.

This CDR3 is 15 amino acids long. Between the trimmed V and J ends, which lost 0 bases and 0 bases, there was a span of 10 bases. Germline V gene data show CDR1 as SGDLS and CDR2 as YYNGEE. The RNA, about 0.45 to 1 ug, was put through reverse transcription using random hexamers. It was immunoSEQ multiplex PCR that amplified TCR beta CDR3 across 54 Vbeta and 13 Jbeta. TCRdb itself ran the immunoSEQ multiplex PCR reads through MiXCR, one entry per CDR3 protein. The sample consists of around 200,000 distinct CDR3 sequences, 90% to 95% of them appearing once. This receptor was taken from a human donor in good health. Sequenced sample: CD4+ T cells from PBMCs. The V gene is TRBV9, the J gene TRBJ2-7, with D perhaps TRBD1 (6 bases). CDR3 in DNA: TGTGCCAGCAGCGTAGGACAGGACAGCTCCTACGAGCAGTACTTC. This gives the protein CASSVGQDSSYEQYF.